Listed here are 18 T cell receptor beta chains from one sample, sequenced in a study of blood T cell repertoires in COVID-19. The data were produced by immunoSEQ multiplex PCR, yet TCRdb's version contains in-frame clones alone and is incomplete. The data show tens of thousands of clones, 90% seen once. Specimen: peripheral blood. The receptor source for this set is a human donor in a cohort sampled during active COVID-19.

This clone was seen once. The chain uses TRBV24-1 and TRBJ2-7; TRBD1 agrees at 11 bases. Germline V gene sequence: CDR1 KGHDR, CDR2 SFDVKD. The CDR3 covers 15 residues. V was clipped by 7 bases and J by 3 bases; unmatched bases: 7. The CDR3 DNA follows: TGTGCCACCAGCGCCCCGGGGACAGGGGGCTACGAGCAGTACTTC. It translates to CATSAPGTGGYEQYF.

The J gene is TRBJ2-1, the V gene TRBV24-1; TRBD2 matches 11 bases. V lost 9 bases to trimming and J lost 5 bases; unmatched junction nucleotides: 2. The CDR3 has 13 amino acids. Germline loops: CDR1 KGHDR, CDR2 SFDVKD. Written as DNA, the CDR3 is TGTGCCACCGCGACTAGCGGGAACAATGAGCAGTTCTTC. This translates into CATATSGNNEQFF.

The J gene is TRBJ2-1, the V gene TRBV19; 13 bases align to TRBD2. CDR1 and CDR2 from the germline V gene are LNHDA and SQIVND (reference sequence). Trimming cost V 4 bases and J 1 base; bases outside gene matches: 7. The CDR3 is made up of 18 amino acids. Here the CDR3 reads CASSTRGTSGTSYNEQFF. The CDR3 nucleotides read TGTGCCAGTAGTACCCGGGGGACTAGCGGGACGTCCTACAATGAGCAGTTCTTC.

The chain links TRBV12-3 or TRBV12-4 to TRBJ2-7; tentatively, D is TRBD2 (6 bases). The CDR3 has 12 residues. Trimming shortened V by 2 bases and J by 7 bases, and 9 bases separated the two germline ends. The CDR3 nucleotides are TGTGCCAGCAGTTTAAATGGGGGGGAGCAGTACTTC. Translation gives CASSLNGGEQYF.

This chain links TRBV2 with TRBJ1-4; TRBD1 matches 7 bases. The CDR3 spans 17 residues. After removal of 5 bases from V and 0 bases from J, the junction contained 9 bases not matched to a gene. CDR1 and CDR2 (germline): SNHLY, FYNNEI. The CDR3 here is CASSFLGDSATNEKLFF. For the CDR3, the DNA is TGTGCCAGCAGTTTTTTAGGGGACAGTGCAACTAATGAAAAACTGTTTTTT.

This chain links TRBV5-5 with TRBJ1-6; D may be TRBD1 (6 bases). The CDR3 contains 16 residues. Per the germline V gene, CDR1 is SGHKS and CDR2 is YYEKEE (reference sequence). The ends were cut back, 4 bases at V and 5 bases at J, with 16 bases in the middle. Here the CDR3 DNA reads TGTGCCAGCAGCCATATCTTGGGGGCGAATAATTCACCCCTCCACTTT. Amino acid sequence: CASSHILGANNSPLHF.

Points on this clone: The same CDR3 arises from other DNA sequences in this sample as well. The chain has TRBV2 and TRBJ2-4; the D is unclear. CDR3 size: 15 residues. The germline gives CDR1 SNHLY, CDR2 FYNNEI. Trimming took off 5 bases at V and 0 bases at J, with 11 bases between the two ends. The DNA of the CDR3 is TGTGCCAGCAGTCCCCGCGTACTAGCCAAAAACATTCAGTACTTC. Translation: CASSPRVLAKNIQYF.

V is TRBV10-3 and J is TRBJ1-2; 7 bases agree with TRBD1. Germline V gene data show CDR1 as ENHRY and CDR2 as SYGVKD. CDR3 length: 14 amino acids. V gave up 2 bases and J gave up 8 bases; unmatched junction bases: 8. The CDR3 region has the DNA TGTGCCATCAGTGAGACTGGGACAGCCGACGGCTACACCTTC. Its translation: CAISETGTADGYTF.

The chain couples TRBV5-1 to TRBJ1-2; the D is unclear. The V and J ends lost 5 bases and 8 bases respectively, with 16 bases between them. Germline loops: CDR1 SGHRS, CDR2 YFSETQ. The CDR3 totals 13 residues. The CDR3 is CASSYTPGGGYTF. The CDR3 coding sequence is TGCGCCAGCAGTTATACCCCCGGCGGGGGCTACACCTTC.

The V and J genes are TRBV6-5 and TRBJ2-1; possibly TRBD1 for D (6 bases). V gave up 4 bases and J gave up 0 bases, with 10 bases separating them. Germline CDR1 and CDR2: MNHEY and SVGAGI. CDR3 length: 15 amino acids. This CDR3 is CASSLQGISYNEQFF. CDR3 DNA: TGTGCCAGCAGTTTACAGGGCATCTCCTACAATGAGCAGTTCTTC.

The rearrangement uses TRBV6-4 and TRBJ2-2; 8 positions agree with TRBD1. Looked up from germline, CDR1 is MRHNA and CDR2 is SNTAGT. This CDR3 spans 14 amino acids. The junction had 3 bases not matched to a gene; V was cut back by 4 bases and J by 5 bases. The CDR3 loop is CASSATGETGELFF. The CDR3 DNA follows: TGTGCCAGCAGTGCGACAGGGGAGACCGGGGAGCTGTTTTTT.

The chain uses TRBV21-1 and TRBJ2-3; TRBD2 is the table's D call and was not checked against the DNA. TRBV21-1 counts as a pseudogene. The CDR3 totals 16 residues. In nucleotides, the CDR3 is TGTGCCAGCAGCATCTTAGCGGTATCTAGCACAGATACGCAGTATTTT. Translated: CASSILAVSSTDTQYF.

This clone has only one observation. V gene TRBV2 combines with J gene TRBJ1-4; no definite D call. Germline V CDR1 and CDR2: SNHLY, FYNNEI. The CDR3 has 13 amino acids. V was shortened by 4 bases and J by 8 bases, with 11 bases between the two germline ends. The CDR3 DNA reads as TGTGCCAGCAGTGGTGGCACCAGAGAAAAACTGTTTTTT. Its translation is CASSGGTREKLFF.

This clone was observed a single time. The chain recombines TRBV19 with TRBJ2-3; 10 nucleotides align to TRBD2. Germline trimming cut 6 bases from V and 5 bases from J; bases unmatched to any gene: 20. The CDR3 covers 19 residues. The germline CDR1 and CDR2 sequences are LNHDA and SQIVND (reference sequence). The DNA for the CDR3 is TGTGCCAGTAGGCCCCAGCCAACTAGCGGGATCTATCCGGGAGATACGCAGTATTTT. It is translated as CASRPQPTSGIYPGDTQYF.

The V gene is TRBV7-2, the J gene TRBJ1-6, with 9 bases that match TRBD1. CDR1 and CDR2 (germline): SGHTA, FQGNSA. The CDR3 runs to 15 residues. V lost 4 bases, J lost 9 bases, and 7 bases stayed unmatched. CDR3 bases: TGTGCCAGCAGCTCCAGACAGGGGGGAGGTTCACCCCTCCACTTT. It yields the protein CASSSRQGGGSPLHF.

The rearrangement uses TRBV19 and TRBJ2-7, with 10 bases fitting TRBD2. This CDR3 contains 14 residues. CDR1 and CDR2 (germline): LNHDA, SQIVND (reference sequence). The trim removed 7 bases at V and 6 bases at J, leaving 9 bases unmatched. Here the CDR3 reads CASKFSAGGGEQYF. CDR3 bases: TGTGCCAGTAAGTTCTCAGCGGGAGGGGGCGAGCAGTACTTC.

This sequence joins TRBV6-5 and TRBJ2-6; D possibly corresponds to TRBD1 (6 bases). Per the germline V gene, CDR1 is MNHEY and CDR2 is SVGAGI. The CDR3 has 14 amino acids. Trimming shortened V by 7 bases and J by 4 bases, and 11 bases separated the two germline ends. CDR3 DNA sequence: TGTGCCAGCAAAACAGGGTTCGGGGCCAACGTCCTGACTTTC. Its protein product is CASKTGFGANVLTF.

CDR3 protein: CASSPGLAVYNEQFF. DNA for the CDR3: TGTGCCAGCAGCCCGGGACTAGCGGTCTACAATGAGCAGTTCTTC. This chain joins TRBV7-2 and TRBJ2-1, with 11 bases matching TRBD2. V shed 5 bases, J shed 3 bases, and the junction held 3 bases outside the gene matches. The CDR3 is 15 residues long. Per the germline V gene, CDR1 is SGHTA and CDR2 is FQGNSA.